Below, one T cell receptor (beta chain) is given with its context. The count of this clone is one. Its recognized antigen is unknown. Base quality data are lacking; no much larger clone is found one base away. TCRbeta CDR3 regions were amplified from genomic DNA using the immunoSEQ Assay, a bias-controlled multiplex PCR. On the study's bioinformatics: The number of nucleated cells in each sample was estimated from the amplification of reference gene primers within the assay. Sequence reads were collapsed and filtered to measure the absolute abundance of every unique TCRbeta CDR3 rearrangement. For each sample, productive Simpson clonality was calculated as the square root of Simpson's diversity index across productive rearrangements. TCRdb took this table from immuneACCESS and kept in-frame rearrangements with V and J called. Such tables lack part of the clones; where checked against another copy, unresolved V genes explain under half of the gap, and the rest is unexplained. For V, J and clone size, that table is used; D and trimming come from the DNA. Within this sample are about 210,000 clones, with 88% of them counted one time only. The ten largest account for 1.4% to 1.5% of the sample.

The data were taken from a study of blood T cell repertoires in COVID-19 (dated by TCRdb to 2018 to 2020). Study-wide context: Samples covering the acute and convalescent phases of COVID-19 were provided by collaborators in the United States, Italy and Spain. HLA class I and class II types, where available, came from metadata supplied by the sample provider rather than from assay-based typing. Subjects who had been exposed to COVID-19, were actively infected with it, or had recovered from it provided the deeply sampled blood TCRbeta repertoires that made up the dataset. The sample metadata nearly always contained a de-identified subject ID, COVID-19 status, age in years and sex. Samples were obtained from the ongoing ImmuneRACE study (first 160 participants) and from 1,254 subjects provided by 6 global collaborators. The prospective study material was composed of cDNA or gDNA derived from T cells, B-cell-depleted T cells, or PBMCs. A freely available public database, intended as a resource for researchers studying the immune response to SARS-CoV-2, is where the repertoires were released.

Points the paper makes about the study in general: The quantity of clinical and demographic metadata differed by source and by participant and was supplied without curation.

V has 6 bases trimmed and J has 2 bases trimmed; junction bases matching no gene number 9. The CDR3 sequence holds 16 residues, the cysteine and phenylalanine included. Only the CDR3 DNA is retained, 48 bases long and in frame from the first base. Looking up the germline V gene (reference sequence) yields CDR1 MNHEY and CDR2 SMNVEV. Each collaborating institution followed its own protocols to collect whole blood in K2EDTA tubes. Collaborator samples were shipped for TCRbeta analysis as frozen whole blood, isolated PBMCs, or DNA extracted from either sample type. The receptor was derived from a man younger than 35 with active or convalescent COVID-19. Source material: peripheral blood. The V and J segments used are TRBV27 and TRBJ2-1; 8 junctional bases match TRBD2. CDR3 loop: CASRVAGPFPYNEQFF. The DNA sequence is TGTGCCAGCAGAGTAGCGGGACCTTTTCCCTACAATGAGCAGTTCTTC.